This TCR beta chain was observed in a study of T cells in localized non-small cell lung cancer. Study outcomes and limitations: Overall survival was longer when the density of T cells in the blood was higher. Clonality of T cells reached its maximum in uninvolved adjacent lung, surpassing tumor. When the top 100 tumor clones were examined, a median roughly 62 of them also appeared in the adjacent lung, which was paired and uninvolved.

As regards this clone: Antigen: not known.

The method was immunoSEQ multiplex PCR; TCRdb's version includes in-frame clones alone and lacks a portion of them. Found here are under 50,000 clones, 81% of them singletons; the top ten hold roughly 17%. Material: peripheral blood mononuclear cells, obtained before any cancer treatment. The origin of this receptor is a man aged 40 to 69 with stage III lung adenocarcinoma.

The CDR3 coding sequence is TGTGCCAGCAGCTTCGGACAGCCGCGGGAGACCCAGTACTTC. Its protein product is CASSFGQPRETQYF. V and J are TRBV7-6 and TRBJ2-5; tentatively, D is TRBD1 (6 bases). This CDR3 comprises 14 residues. V lost 3 bases and J 5 bases, leaving 13 bases between the germline ends. Germline V CDR1 and CDR2: SGHVS, FNYEAQ.